This entry lists 3 T cell receptor beta chains sequenced from one sample in a study of cytomegalovirus exposure and HLA in healthy donors. PCR involved 60 Vbeta and 13 Jbeta primers. Assay used: immunoSEQ multiplex PCR; TCRdb lists only in-frame clones, some missing. Among tens of thousands of clones listed, approximately 80% were seen once. The material sequenced was PBMCs. The receptors stem from a male donor in good health and CMV-seronegative.

This chain connects TRBV9 to TRBJ2-1; 7 positions agree with TRBD1. V was pared by 7 bases and J by 8 bases, with 15 bases of the junction left unmatched. The CDR3 contains 15 residues. Germline CDR1 is SGDLS and CDR2 is YYNGEE. For the CDR3, the DNA is TGTGCCAGCGGACTCGACAGGGCCCCTGGGGATGAGCAGTTCTTC. Translation gives CASGLDRAPGDEQFF. The full variable domain, in which reference TRBV9 and TRBJ2-1 provide the parts outside the CDR3, is DSGVTQTPKHLITATGQRVTLRCSPRSGDLSVYWYQQSLDQGLQFLIQYYNGEERAKGNILERFSAQQFPDLHSELNLSSLELGDSALYFCASGLDRAPGDEQFFGPGTRLTVL.

The genes are TRBV5-6 and TRBJ2-5; TRBD1 aligns across 8 bases. The J call may be wrong; the DNA end is better matched by TRBJ2-7. Germline CDR1 SGHDT, CDR2 YYEEEE. The CDR3 has 15 residues. The CDR3 sequence is CASTWGTGLFYEQYF. CDR3 in DNA: TGTGCCAGCACCTGGGGGACAGGACTCTTTTACGAGCAGTACTTC.

The chain is built from TRBV15 and TRBJ1-2; 9 bases match TRBD1. V lost 3 bases to trimming and J lost 4 bases; unmatched junction nucleotides: 6. The V gene's germline CDR1 is LNHNV and CDR2 YYDKDF (reference sequence). The CDR3 length is 15 residues. Here the CDR3 DNA reads TGTGCCACCAGCAGCCCCGGACAGGGGTCCTATGGCTACACCTTC. Protein product: CATSSPGQGSYGYTF.